This T cell receptor (beta chain) was sequenced for a study of tumor-infiltrating lymphocytes in primary liver carcinoma. The study's findings and limits: The study found a significantly higher top-250-clone fraction in tumors than in blood (p = 0.039).

Constant-region priming of around 500 ng total RNA yielded TCR beta cDNA. Sequencing libraries for TCR beta derived from three nested multiplex PCR rounds that used slightly modified ARM-PCR. With TRBV1-TRBV30 forward primers and a C-beta reverse primer, the first two PCR rounds were run for around 10 cycles each. One entry per CDR3 protein results from TCRdb running MiXCR on the multiplex PCR reads. This table has around 120,000 distinct CDR3 sequences, around 70% appearing once. CDR1 GTSNPN and CDR2 SVGIG come from the germline V gene (reference sequence). CDR3 length: 12 residues. Points on this clonotype: As yet, its antigen is unknown. Given the absence of the conserved phenylalanine or tryptophan at the CDR3 end, a read error is likely.

Scientists recovered RNA and DNA together from roughly 20-30 mg of unsorted bulk tissue. The specimen was tumor-adjacent normal liver tissue. The clonotype originates from an older woman with primary liver carcinoma and hepatitis B virus infection. The genes are TRBV30 and TRBJ1-2, with 9 positions matching TRBD1. CDR3 coding DNA: TGTGTCTGGGGACAGGGATGGGATGGCTACACCTTA. It is translated as CVWGQGWDGYTL.